Listed below are T cell receptor beta chains from one sample, sequenced in a study of blood T cell repertoires in COVID-19. Some clones are missing from TCRdb's copy, which holds only in-frame ones; the method was immunoSEQ multiplex PCR. Here the sample spans 250,000 to 350,000 clones, around 90% being singletons. The source material was PBMCs or T cells enriched from blood (not recorded which). The source of these receptors is a woman aged 18-35 years who had recovered from COVID-19. CDR3s include the opening cysteine and the closing phenylalanine or tryptophan. D genes are given only for firm matches.

TRBJ1-2 | - | TRBV4-3 | TGCGCCAGCAGCCAAGTCAGGGGAGACTATGGCTACACCTTC | CASSQVRGDYGYTF
TRBJ1-2 | TRBD1 | TRBV5-5 | TGTGCCAGCAGCTTGGCGGGACAGGGTATTCTTTCGATTGGCTGCACCTTC | CASSLAGQGILSIGCTF
TRBJ1-6 | - | TRBV6-2/TRBV6-3 | TGTGCCAGCAGTACGTTGGGCTCACCCCTCCACTTT | CASSTLGSPLHF
TRBJ1-4 | TRBD1 | TRBV27 | TGTGCCAGCAGTTCCCCCCTCACAGGGGGCGGTAGTGAAAAACTGTTTTTT | CASSSPLTGGGSEKLFF
TRBJ1-2 | TRBD1 | TRBV6-1 | TGTGCCAGCAGTGGCACCGACAGGGGCGCCCTCTTTTTAGATGGCTACACCTTC | CASSGTDRGALFLDGYTF
TRBJ1-2 | TRBD1 | TRBV13 | TGTGCCAGCAGCCTAATTATGGACAGGGTGATAGGAGGCTACACCTTC | CASSLIMDRVIGGYTF
TRBJ1-3 | TRBD1 | TRBV6-5 | TGTGCCAGCAGTTACTCGGACAGGAGGAACACCATATATTTT | CASSYSDRRNTIYF
TRBJ1-5 | - | TRBV6-5 | TGTGCCAGCAGTTCGGTGAACAATCAGCCCCAGCATTTT | CASSSVNNQPQHF
TRBJ2-6 | TRBD1 | TRBV5-6 | TGTGCCAGCAGCTCCGCTTCCGGGACAGGGTTGGTTGGGGCCAACGTCCTGACTTTC | CASSSASGTGLVGANVLTF
TRBJ1-2 | - | TRBV5-5 | TGTGCCAGCAGCTTCCTGCAGCGCGATGGCTACACCTTC | CASSFLQRDGYTF
TRBJ1-1 | - | TRBV6-5 | TGTGCCAGCAGTTGGGCAGGGGATGCGGGCACTGAAGCTTTCTTT | CASSWAGDAGTEAFF
TRBJ1-1 | TRBD1 | TRBV5-1 | TGCGCCAGCAGCTTGGGGACAGGCATGAACACTGAAGCTTTCTTT | CASSLGTGMNTEAFF
TRBJ2-7 | - | TRBV11-2 | TGTGCCAGCAGCTTAGACCCGACTCGATGGTACGAGCAGTACTTC | CASSLDPTRWYEQYF
TRBJ1-2 | TRBD1 | TRBV27 | TGTGCCAGCAGTCCCTGGGACAGGGGGGTTGGCTACACCTTC | CASSPWDRGVGYTF